This paragraph covers one TCR beta chain sequence. This sample is drawn from a study of monozygotic twins with inflammatory bowel disease. TCRdb re-analyzed the 5' RACE reads; it lists each CDR3 protein once, without DNA. The sample totals approximately 160,000 distinct CDR3 sequences; its top ten clones hold over 2.5%. Germline V lookup: CDR1 LGHDT, CDR2 YNNKEL (reference sequence). This CDR3 comprises 17 residues. The chain carries TRBV3-1 and TRBJ2-2; TCRdb gives TRBD2 as the D gene, but with no DNA this cannot be confirmed. Input material: blood. This sequence was found in a human donor with ulcerative colitis or Crohn's disease, or a healthy co-twin of an affected twin (not recorded which). The chain's CDR3 is CASSMGLAALSAGELFF.